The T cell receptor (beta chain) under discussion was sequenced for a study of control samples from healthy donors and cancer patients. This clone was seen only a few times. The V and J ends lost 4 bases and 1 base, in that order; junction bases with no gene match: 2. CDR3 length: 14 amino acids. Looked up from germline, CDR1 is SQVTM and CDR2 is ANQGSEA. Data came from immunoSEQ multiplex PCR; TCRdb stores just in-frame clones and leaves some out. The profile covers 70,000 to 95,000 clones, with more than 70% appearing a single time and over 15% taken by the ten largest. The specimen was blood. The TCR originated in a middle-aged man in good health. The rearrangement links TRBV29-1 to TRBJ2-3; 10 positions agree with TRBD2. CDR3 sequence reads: CSVGTSGRTDTQYF. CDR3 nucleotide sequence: TGCAGCGTTGGGACTAGCGGACGCACAGATACGCAGTATTTT.